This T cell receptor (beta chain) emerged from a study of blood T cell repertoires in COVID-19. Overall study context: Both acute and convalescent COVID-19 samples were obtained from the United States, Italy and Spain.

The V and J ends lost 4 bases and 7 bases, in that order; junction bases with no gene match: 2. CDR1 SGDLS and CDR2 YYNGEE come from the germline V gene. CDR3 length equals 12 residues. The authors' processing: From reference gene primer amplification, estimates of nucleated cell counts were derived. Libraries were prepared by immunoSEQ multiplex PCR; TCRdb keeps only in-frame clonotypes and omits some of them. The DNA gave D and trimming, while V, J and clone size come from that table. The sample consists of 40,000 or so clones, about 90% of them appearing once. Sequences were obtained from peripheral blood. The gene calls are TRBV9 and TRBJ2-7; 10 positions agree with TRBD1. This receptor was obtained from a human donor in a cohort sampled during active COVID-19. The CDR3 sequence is CASSRQGAEQYF. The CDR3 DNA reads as TGTGCCAGCAGCCGACAGGGGGCGGAGCAGTACTTC.